The T cell receptor (beta chain) under discussion was sequenced for a study of cytomegalovirus exposure and HLA in healthy donors (dated by TCRdb to 2016 to 2017). With respect to the entire study: An earlier analysis of 587 of the donors reported under 300 Gb of sequence data and around 110 million unique TCR beta sequences obtained from 180 million or so T cells. The genetic ancestry cluster associated with self-reported Caucasian donors included 81% of the roughly 390 genotyped donors. An early release that covered about 600 HLA-typed donors contained about 290 gigabases of sequencing data and 65 million to 100 million unique TCR sequences. Every repertoire in the discovery cohort had been generated on one and the same sequencing platform. To predict cytomegalovirus infection status, the study combined high-throughput TCR immunosequencing, statistical association of individual TCRs with disease status, and machine learning. Alongside the repertoire data, information on donor age, sex, ethnicity and CMV serostatus was compiled. The study used immunosequencing to profile the T cell repertoires of under 700 subjects and linked those repertoires to cytomegalovirus serostatus. A later analysis re-analyzed previously published TCR beta repertoires from approximately 670 donors and added high-resolution HLA genotyping to study TCR occurrence patterns. HLA typing included class I and class II loci at four-digit resolution. Along with the approximately 650-subject first cohort, a separate validation cohort of 120 different subjects was used. A later genetic analysis used genome-wide SNP genotypes for about three fifths of the roughly 700 donors, treating that subset as a discovery cohort. The number of typed donors differed by locus: about 620-640 for A, B, C, DRB1 and DQB1; 522 for DQA1; approximately 600 for DPA1; and around 450 for DPB1. To decide whether each TCR beta V gene segment behaved as functional or pseudogenic, an earlier analysis of several hundred of the donors relied on high-throughput TCR beta sequencing. Because of strong linkage in the cohort, roughly five DR-DQ haplotypes were treated as single units for association and clustering. Rather than drawing on any new phenotypic data, the later analysis identified candidate immune exposures from TCR beta sequences and the way those sequences occurred across donors. On average, roughly 250,000 unique TCR beta nucleotide sequences were sequenced per donor among about 400 genotyped donors of the cohort, with 15% to 20% of those sequences being non-productive. The study aimed to test whether signatures of past pathogen exposure could be identified by cataloging public T cell receptors. Study-wide findings and limitations: Several of the top co-occurrence clusters appeared to be linked to parvovirus B19, influenza, CMV and Epstein-Barr virus, according to a later analysis. A later analysis found that HLA-associated TCR beta chains were more clonally expanded and had lower generation probabilities than equally common non-associated chains. According to a later analysis, TCR association rates differed among HLA loci, with DRB1 alleles showing the most associated TCRs and HLA-C alleles showing the fewest. A few of the identified cytomegalovirus-associated TCR beta chains were confirmed in vitro to be specific for cytomegalovirus antigens. The study gave a list of over 150 TCR beta chains associated with cytomegalovirus. In a later genetic analysis, fewer N-insertions in productive TCRs were reported among donors in an Asian-associated ancestry cluster than the approximately 630-donor mean. Across donors, most TCR sequences were observed very rarely, whereas some public TCRs were present in many individuals. The earlier analysis of 450 to 700 of the donors excluded approximately 17 rarely observed V segments, including chromosome 9 orphons, because counts were too low. In a later analysis, most CMV-associated TCR beta chains were found to appear HLA-restricted, with HLA associations seemingly driven largely by CMV exposure. A further reported finding was that TCR beta sequences accurately predicted the HLA-A and HLA-B alleles for most subjects in the first cohort. Cytomegalovirus status was reported to be diagnosed by the classifier with high specificity and sensitivity in both the original and validation cohorts. Sequencing depth was assumed to be roughly uniform across donors in the presence/absence analyses, though that assumption may not hold. In a later genetic analysis, a missense DCLRE1C variant was associated with V-gene and J-gene trimming of TCR beta chains, and the association was replicated in an independent cohort. It was suggested by the authors that the approach could potentially be generalized to other disease states and immunological phenotypes. The only immune exposure information available for the cohort was CMV serostatus. In this cohort, only TCR beta chains were sequenced, and detectable features were limited by the absence of alpha or paired-chain data. Broadly in line with IMGT annotations, most TCR beta V segments showed up in productive rearrangements about 87% or about 30% of the time in an earlier analysis of several hundred of the donors. Correlated functional status among segregating V segments might be attributable to linkage disequilibrium, but an unknown experimental factor could not be ruled out. The 87-base-pair reads could not distinguish some IMGT-functional V segments, including TRBV6-2 and TRBV6-3, so those segments were excluded. A group of highly shared sequence variants was considered likely to be a technical artifact of the sequencing pipeline. Assigning TCR associations to individual alleles was difficult when HLA alleles, especially DR and DQ, strongly co-occurred. A later analysis associated 15,000 or so TCR beta sequences with specific HLA alleles at a false discovery rate of 0.05. Because HLA typing was missing for some donors at each locus, association tests included only the typed subset.

Comment on this clone: Its antigen is not yet known. Base-call qualities are not available, and no considerably larger clone is one nucleotide away.

The cohort comprised some 700 healthy bone marrow donors. At the time of sampling, all cohort members were nominally healthy, though unrecorded immune exposures were likely present. The donor was CMV seropositive and was included in the group of 270 or so seropositive cohort members. Every donor gave a peripheral blood sample, and the peripheral blood mononuclear cells from that sample were used for TCR beta sequencing. Genomic DNA extraction from the blood cell samples was performed with the Qiagen DNeasy Blood Extraction Kit. Libraries were constructed by the immunoSEQ multiplex PCR assay. The multiplex PCR relied on a mix of 60 forward primers for TCR Vbeta segments and 13 reverse primers for TCR Jbeta segments. A multiplex PCR assay on genomic DNA amplified the CDR3 region of rearranged TCR beta genes. Amplified TCR beta libraries were sequenced as 87-base-pair reads on the Illumina HiSeq System. The authors processed their data as follows. A later analysis tallied some 79 million unique TCR beta chains across the 550 to 850 repertoires, and roughly 11 million of those chains were shared by two or more donors. Raw reads were error-corrected and collapsed into unique sequences with a nearest-neighbor algorithm that merged closely related sequences to remove PCR and sequencing errors. CDR3 sequences were aligned to IMGT reference sequences to assign V, D and J gene segments. For a sequence to be retained, a match of at least six nucleotides to both a V gene segment and a J gene segment was required. A rearrangement counted as productive if the CDR3 had no stop codons and remained in frame with V and J, and every other rearrangement counted as non-productive. CDR3 was defined by IMGT convention, running from the second conserved V-encoded cysteine to the conserved J-encoded phenylalanine. The earlier analysis of roughly 590 of the donors excluded sequences that lacked an unambiguous match to a single V gene segment. An earlier analysis of 550 to 650 of the donors classified V segments as functional when productive rearrangements were above 56.7% and as segregating when the standard deviation between donors was above 5%. A statistical classification framework was built to diagnose cytomegalovirus status from the catalog of TCR beta chain sequences. V and J gene assignment, in a later analysis, came from comparing TCR nucleotide sequences with IMGT/GENE-DB human TR gene sequences. The TCRdist pipeline was used in a later analysis to assign CDR3 sequences and most-parsimonious VDJ recombination scenarios. In a later analysis, each TCR beta chain was defined by its CDR3 amino acid sequence together with its V-gene family, and reads lacking a unique V-gene family were excluded. To address suspected cross-contamination and a sequencing artifact, a later analysis removed over 500 highly shared, low-generation-probability nucleotide sequences. For each public chain, a later analysis derived a clonal expansion index from normalized ranks of inferred template counts within each repertoire. Generation probabilities in a later analysis came from a VDJ recombination model fitted to out-of-frame rearrangements, and those results were checked against IGoR. Hypergeometric tests were used in a later analysis to score TCR-TCR, TCR-HLA and TCR-CMV co-occurrence, with a repertoire-size bias correction applied to the TCR pairs. False discovery rates were estimated in a later analysis by permuting HLA or CMV assignments 20 times. In a later analysis, co-occurring TCRs were grouped using DBSCAN, with TCRdist sequence similarity added in when clustering inside HLA-allele-positive subsets. Repertoires with fewer than 30,000 or more than 120,000 public chains, plus five repertoires with anomalous nucleotide sharing, were excluded from co-occurrence clustering. Drawn from immuneACCESS, this table holds only the in-frame rearrangements with V and J called that TCRdb kept. Clones are partly lost; checked studies trace under half to an unresolved V gene and leave the rest unexplained. V and J calls plus clone size are reproduced from that table; the DNA served to infer D and trimming. The sample has 100,000 to 150,000 clones on record, about four fifths of them singletons. The ten largest make up roughly 3.7% of the sample.

CDR1 and CDR2 (SQVTM, ANQGSEA) derive from the germline V gene. Including the terminal cysteine and phenylalanine, the CDR3 comprises 12 residues. The entry retains the CDR3 DNA only, 36 bases that are in frame from base 1. V is reduced by 7 bases and J by 5 bases, leaving a spacing of 14 bases between them. The sample taken for sequencing was PBMCs. The chain is assembled from TRBV29-1 and TRBJ1-1; TRBD1 could be the D gene, as 6 bases match. This receptor was taken from a woman aged 40 to 50 in good health and CMV-seropositive. The CDR3 has the sequence CSAETGGTEAFF. The sequenced DNA: TGCAGCGCCGAGACAGGTGGAACTGAAGCTTTCTTT.